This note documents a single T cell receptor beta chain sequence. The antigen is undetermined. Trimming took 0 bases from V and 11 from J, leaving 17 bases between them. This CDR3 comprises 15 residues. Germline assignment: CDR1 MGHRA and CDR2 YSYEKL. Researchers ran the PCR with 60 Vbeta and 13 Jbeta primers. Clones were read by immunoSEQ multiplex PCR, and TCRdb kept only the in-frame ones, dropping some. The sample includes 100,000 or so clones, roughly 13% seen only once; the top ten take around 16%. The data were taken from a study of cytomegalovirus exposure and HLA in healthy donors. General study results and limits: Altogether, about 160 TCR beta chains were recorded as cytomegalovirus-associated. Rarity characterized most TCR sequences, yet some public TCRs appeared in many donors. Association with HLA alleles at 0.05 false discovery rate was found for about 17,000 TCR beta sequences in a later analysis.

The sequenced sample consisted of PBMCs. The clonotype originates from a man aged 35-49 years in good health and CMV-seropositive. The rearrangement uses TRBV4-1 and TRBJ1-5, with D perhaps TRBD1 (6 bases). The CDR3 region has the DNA TGCGCCAGCAGCCAAGAGGGGGCACAGGGTGGGTCCCAGCATTTT. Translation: CASSQEGAQGGSQHF.